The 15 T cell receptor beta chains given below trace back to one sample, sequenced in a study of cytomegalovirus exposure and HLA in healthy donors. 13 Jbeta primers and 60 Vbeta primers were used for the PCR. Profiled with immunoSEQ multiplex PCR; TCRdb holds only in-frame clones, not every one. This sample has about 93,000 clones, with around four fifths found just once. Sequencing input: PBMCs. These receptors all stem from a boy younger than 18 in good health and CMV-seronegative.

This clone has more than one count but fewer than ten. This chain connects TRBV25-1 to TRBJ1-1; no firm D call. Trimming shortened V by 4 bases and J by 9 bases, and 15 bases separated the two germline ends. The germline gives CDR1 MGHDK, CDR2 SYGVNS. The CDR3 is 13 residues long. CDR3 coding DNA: TGTGCCAGCAGTGTGACTACCTCAGTAAAAGCTTTCTTT. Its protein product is CASSVTTSVKAFF.

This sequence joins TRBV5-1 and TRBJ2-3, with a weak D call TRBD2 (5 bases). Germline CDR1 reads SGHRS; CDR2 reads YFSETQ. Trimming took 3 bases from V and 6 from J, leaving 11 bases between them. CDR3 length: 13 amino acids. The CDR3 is CASSSLPGDTQYF. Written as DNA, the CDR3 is TGCGCCAGCAGCTCCCTCCCGGGGGATACGCAGTATTTT.

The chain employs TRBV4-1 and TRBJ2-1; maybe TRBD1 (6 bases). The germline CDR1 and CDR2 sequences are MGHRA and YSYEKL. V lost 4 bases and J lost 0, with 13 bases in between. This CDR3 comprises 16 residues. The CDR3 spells CASSRVGRGSYNEQFF. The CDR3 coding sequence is TGCGCCAGCAGCCGGGTCGGCAGGGGCTCCTACAATGAGCAGTTCTTC.

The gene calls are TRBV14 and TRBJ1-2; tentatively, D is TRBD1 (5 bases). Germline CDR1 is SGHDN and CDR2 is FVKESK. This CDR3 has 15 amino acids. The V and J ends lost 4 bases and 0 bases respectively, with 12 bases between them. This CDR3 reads CASSPLWDSNYGYTF. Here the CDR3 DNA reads TGTGCCAGCAGCCCCCTGTGGGACTCTAACTATGGCTACACCTTC.

CDR3 loop: CAWSDSKNQPQHF. The CDR3 DNA reads TGTGCCTGGAGTGACAGCAAAAATCAGCCCCAGCATTTT. This chain connects TRBV30 to TRBJ1-5; D unresolved. V lost 1 base, J lost 4 bases, and 8 bases lay in between. Germline-derived CDR1 and CDR2 are GTSNPN and SVGIG (reference sequence). The CDR3 is 13 amino acids.

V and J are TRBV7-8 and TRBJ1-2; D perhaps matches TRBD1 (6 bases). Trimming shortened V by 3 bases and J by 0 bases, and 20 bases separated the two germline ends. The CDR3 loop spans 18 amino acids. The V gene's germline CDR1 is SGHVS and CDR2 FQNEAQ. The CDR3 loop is CASSLRRIGTYTNYGYTF. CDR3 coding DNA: TGTGCCAGCAGCTTGCGTCGCATCGGGACATATACTAACTATGGCTACACCTTC.

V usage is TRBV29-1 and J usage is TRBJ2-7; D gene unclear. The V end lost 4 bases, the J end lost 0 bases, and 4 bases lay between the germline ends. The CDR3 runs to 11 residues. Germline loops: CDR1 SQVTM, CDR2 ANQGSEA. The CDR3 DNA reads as TGCAGCGTTGGGCTCTCCTACGAGCAGTACTTC. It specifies CSVGLSYEQYF.

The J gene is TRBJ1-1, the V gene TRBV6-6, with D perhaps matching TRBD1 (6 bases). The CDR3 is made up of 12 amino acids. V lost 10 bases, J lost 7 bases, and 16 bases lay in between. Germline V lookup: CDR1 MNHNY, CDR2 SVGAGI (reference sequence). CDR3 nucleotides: TGTGCCATAGAGCAGGGGTTGGGTGAAGCTTTCTTT. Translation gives CAIEQGLGEAFF.

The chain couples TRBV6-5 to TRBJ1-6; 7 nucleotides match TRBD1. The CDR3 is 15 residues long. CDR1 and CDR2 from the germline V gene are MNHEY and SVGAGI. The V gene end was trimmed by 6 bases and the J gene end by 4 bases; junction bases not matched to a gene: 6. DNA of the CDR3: TGTGCCAGCAGCCCCGGGACAGCATATAATTCACCCCTCCACTTT. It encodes CASSPGTAYNSPLHF.

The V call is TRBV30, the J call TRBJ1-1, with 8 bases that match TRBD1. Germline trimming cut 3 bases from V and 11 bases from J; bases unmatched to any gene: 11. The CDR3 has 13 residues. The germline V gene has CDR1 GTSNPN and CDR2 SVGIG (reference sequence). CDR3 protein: CAWSEVGTGGAFF. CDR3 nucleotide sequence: TGTGCCTGGAGCGAAGTGGGAACAGGGGGGGCTTTCTTT.

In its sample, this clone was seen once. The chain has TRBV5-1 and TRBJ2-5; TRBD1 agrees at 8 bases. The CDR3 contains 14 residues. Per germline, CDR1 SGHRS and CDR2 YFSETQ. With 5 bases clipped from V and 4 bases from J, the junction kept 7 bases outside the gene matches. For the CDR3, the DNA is TGCGCCAGCAGGGAACGGACAGGGACAGAGACCCAGTACTTC. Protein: CASRERTGTETQYF.

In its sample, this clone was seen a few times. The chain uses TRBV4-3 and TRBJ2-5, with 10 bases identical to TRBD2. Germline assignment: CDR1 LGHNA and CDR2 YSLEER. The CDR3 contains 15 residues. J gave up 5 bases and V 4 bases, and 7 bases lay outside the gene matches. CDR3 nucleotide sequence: TGCGCCAGCAGCCGCCTAATAGCGGGGGGTGAGACCCAGTACTTC. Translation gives CASSRLIAGGETQYF.

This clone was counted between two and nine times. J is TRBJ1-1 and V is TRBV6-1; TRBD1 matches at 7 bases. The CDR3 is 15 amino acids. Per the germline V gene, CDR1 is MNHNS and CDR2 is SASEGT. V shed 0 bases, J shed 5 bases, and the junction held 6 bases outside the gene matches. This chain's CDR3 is CASSEAGTGETEAFF. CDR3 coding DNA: TGTGCCAGCAGTGAAGCGGGCACAGGGGAGACTGAAGCTTTCTTT.

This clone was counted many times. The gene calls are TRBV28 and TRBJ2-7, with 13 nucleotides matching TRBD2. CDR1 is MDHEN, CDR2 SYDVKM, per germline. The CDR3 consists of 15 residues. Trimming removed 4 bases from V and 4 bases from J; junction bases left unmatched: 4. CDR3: CASSSGTSGDYEQYF. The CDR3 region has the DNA TGTGCCAGCAGTTCCGGGACTAGCGGGGATTACGAGCAGTACTTC.

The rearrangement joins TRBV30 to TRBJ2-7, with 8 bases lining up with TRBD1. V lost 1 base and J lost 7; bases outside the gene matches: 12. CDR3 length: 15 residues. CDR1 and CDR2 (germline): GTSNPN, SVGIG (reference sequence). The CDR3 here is CAWSGRGTGGIEQYF. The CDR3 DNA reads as TGTGCCTGGAGTGGCCGGGGGACAGGTGGAATAGAGCAGTACTTC. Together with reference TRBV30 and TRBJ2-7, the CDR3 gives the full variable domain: SQTIHQWPATLVQPVGSPLSLECTVEGTSNPNLYWYRQAAGRGLQLLFYSVGIGQISSEVPQNLSASRPQDRQFILSSKKLLLSDSGFYLCAWSGRGTGGIEQYFGPGTRLTVT.